Shown below are 7 T cell receptor beta chains from a single sample sequenced in a study of T cells in localized non-small cell lung cancer. Here immunoSEQ multiplex PCR was the method, and the copy in TCRdb shows in-frame clones only, minus some. The data contain 45,000 or so clones, roughly 91% of them singletons. The source was PBMCs, collected before any cancer treatment. The origin of the receptors is a woman aged 40 to 75 with stage II lung adenocarcinoma.

The chain joins TRBV7-2 to TRBJ2-7; D is uncertain. V was clipped by 5 bases and J by 3 bases, with 14 bases between them. The germline CDR1 and CDR2 sequences are SGHTA and FQGNSA. The CDR3 runs to 14 residues. DNA of the CDR3: TGTGCCAGCAGCCTCCCACCTGCCTTCTACGAGCAGTACTTC. It codes for CASSLPPAFYEQYF.

The gene calls are TRBV7-9 and TRBJ2-7, with D possibly TRBD2 on 6 matching bases. There are 15 residues in the CDR3. The V and J ends lost 5 bases and 4 bases respectively, with 18 bases between them. The germline V gene encodes CDR1 SEHNR and CDR2 FQNEAQ (reference sequence). The CDR3 DNA sequence: TGTGCCAGCAGCCCCTCGGCTAGCGTTGTATACGAGCAGTACTTC. Encoded protein: CASSPSASVVYEQYF.

The chain links TRBV28 to TRBJ1-2; D not resolved. Trimming took off 6 bases at V and 14 bases at J, with 16 bases between the two ends. Germline-derived CDR1 and CDR2 are MDHEN and SYDVKM. This CDR3 spans 11 amino acids. CDR3 sequence: CASSSVGGNTF. In DNA, the CDR3 is TGTGCCAGCAGCTCCGTGGGAGGGAATACCTTC.

The gene calls are TRBV11-1 and TRBJ2-7; TRBD2 aligns across 9 bases. Germline V gives CDR1 SGHAT, CDR2 FQDESV (reference sequence). V shed 5 bases, J shed 2 bases, and the junction held 4 bases outside the gene matches. The CDR3 spans 14 residues. CDR3 region: CASSPTSGAYEQYF. DNA for the CDR3: TGTGCCAGCAGCCCGACTAGCGGCGCCTACGAGCAGTACTTC.

V and J are TRBV7-2 and TRBJ2-4; 8 bases match TRBD2. Germline loops: CDR1 SGHTA, CDR2 FQGNSA. The CDR3 is 19 amino acids. The trim removed 5 bases at V and 0 bases at J, leaving 15 bases unmatched. The chain's CDR3 is CASSLLGGAGLLAKNIQYF. DNA of the CDR3: TGTGCCAGCAGCCTGCTCGGGGGGGCCGGACTACTAGCCAAAAACATTCAGTACTTC.

The chain links TRBV19 to TRBJ2-5; 10 bases are shared with TRBD2. V shed 5 bases, J shed 5 bases, and the junction held 8 bases outside the gene matches. The CDR3 contains 15 residues. Germline values: CDR1 LNHDA, CDR2 SQIVND (reference sequence). DNA for the CDR3: TGTGCCAGTAGTGCCCGACTAGCGGGCGGGGAGACCCAGTACTTC. It specifies CASSARLAGGETQYF.

V gene TRBV2 combines with J gene TRBJ2-5; D gene uncertain. CDR1 and CDR2 from the germline V gene are SNHLY and FYNNEI. This CDR3 has 13 residues. Deletions cut 4 bases from V and 2 bases from J, with 8 bases between. CDR3 in amino acids: CASSAQSQETQYF. CDR3 in DNA: TGTGCCAGCAGTGCCCAGTCACAAGAGACCCAGTACTTC. Filled out from reference TRBV2 and TRBJ2-5, the complete variable domain reads EPEVTQTPSHQVTQMGQEVILRCVPISNHLYFYWYRQILGQKVEFLVSFYNNEISEKSEIFDDQFSVERPDGSNFTLKIRSTKLEDSAMYFCASSAQSQETQYFGPGTRLLVL.